These 32 T cell receptor beta chains came from one sample sequenced in a study of T cells in Graves' hyperthyroidism and ophthalmopathy. The source material, RNA transcripts, was used to amplify TCR beta CDR3 regions. Researchers ran a first-round RT-PCR on the TCR CDR3 using the HTBI primer set. Via MiXCR, TCRdb re-called the multiplex PCR reads, giving one row per CDR3 protein. The data hold fewer than 500,000 distinct CDR3 sequences, with more than 12% observed a single time. Specimen: blood. The receptors were sampled from a woman aged 25 to 39 with Graves' ophthalmopathy.

This clonotype has at least ten counts. The V and J genes are TRBV28 and TRBJ2-5; D gene ambiguous. V lost 4 bases to trimming and J lost 0 bases, with 0 bases between them. This CDR3 has 11 residues. Germline loops: CDR1 MDHEN, CDR2 SYDVKM. The CDR3 bases are TGTGCCAGCAGTTACCAAGAGACCCAGTACTTC. Its translation is CASSYQETQYF. The complete variable domain, with remaining parts taken from reference TRBV28 and TRBJ2-5, reads DVKVTQSSRYLVKRTGEKVFLECVQDMDHENMFWYRQDPGLGLRLIYFSYDVKMKEKGDIPEGYSVSREKKERFSLILESASTNQTSMYLCASSYQETQYFGPGTRLLVL.

A few counts support this clonotype. The rearrangement links TRBV4-1 to TRBJ2-7; 10 bases are shared with TRBD1. The germline V gene has CDR1 MGHRA and CDR2 YSYEKL. Trimming at V came to 2 bases and at J to 5 bases, leaving 3 bases not matched to a gene. The CDR3 sequence is 14 residues long. CDR3 region: CASSQPGQGNEQYF. The CDR3 coding sequence is TGCGCCAGCAGCCAACCGGGACAGGGGAACGAGCAGTACTTC.

This clonotype occurred a few times. The CDR3 loop reads CASRIIPRGYTF. In nucleotides, the CDR3 is TGTGCCAGCCGAATTATCCCCAGGGGCTACACCTTC. The chain has TRBV12-3 or TRBV12-4 and TRBJ1-2; no clear D gene. The CDR3 runs 12 residues. V dropped 8 bases and J dropped 8 bases, with 15 bases sitting between them.

This clonotype was counted at least ten times. This chain uses TRBV7-3 with TRBJ1-1; 7 bases map to TRBD1. This CDR3 spans 15 amino acids. The V and J ends lost 0 bases and 3 bases, in that order; junction bases with no gene match: 4. Per the germline V gene, CDR1 is SGHTA and CDR2 is FQGTGA. The CDR3 sequence: CASSLTGDSYTEAFF. The DNA for the CDR3 is TGTGCCAGCAGCTTAACGGGGGACAGTTACACTGAAGCTTTCTTT.

The sample holds many counts of this clonotype. This chain joins TRBV7-9 and TRBJ2-5; 7 nucleotides match TRBD1. Trimming at V came to 7 bases and at J to 5 bases, leaving 13 bases not matched to a gene. Per germline, CDR1 SEHNR and CDR2 FQNEAQ (reference sequence). The CDR3 is made up of 15 amino acids. The CDR3 reads CASTPPAGGGETQYF. In DNA, the CDR3 is TGTGCCAGCACCCCCCCGGCAGGGGGTGGGGAGACCCAGTACTTC.

This clonotype occurred many times. The rearrangement links TRBV6-6 to TRBJ1-1, with no clear D. CDR3 length: 13 amino acids. Trimming took 2 bases from V and 4 from J, leaving 8 bases between them. The germline V gene encodes CDR1 MNHNY and CDR2 SVGAGI (reference sequence). The CDR3 coding sequence is TGTGCCAGCAGTTACCCCCAGGCCACTGAAGCTTTCTTT. Encoded protein: CASSYPQATEAFF.

This clonotype was seen only once. This chain links TRBV7-9 with TRBJ2-3; TRBD2 aligns across 8 bases. Trimming cost V 3 bases and J 6 bases; bases outside gene matches: 11. The germline gives CDR1 SEHNR, CDR2 FQNEAQ (reference sequence). This CDR3 region has 16 residues. CDR3 DNA sequence: TGTGCCAGCAGCTTGAGTGAGCGGGGGTCCCCCGATACGCAGTATTTT. Residues: CASSLSERGSPDTQYF.

This clonotype appeared many times. This chain connects TRBV5-1 to TRBJ2-5; TRBD2 matches 7 bases. V was pared by 4 bases and J by 5 bases, with 8 bases of the junction left unmatched. The CDR3 has 14 amino acids. Germline V lookup: CDR1 SGHRS, CDR2 YFSETQ. The CDR3, as DNA: TGCGCCAGCAGCCCCCCAGCGGGGAGGGAGACCCAGTACTTC. Residues: CASSPPAGRETQYF. The whole variable domain, filled in from reference TRBV5-1 and TRBJ2-5, reads KAGVTQTPRYLIKTRGQQVTLSCSPISGHRSVSWYQQTPGQGLQFLFEYFSETQRNKGNFPGRFSGRQFSNSRSEMNVSTLELGDSALYLCASSPPAGRETQYFGPGTRLLVL.

As regards this clonotype: It may be a read error: a sequence one base away is much more abundant. The gene calls are TRBV6-2 or TRBV6-3 and TRBJ2-5; tentative D call: TRBD2 (6 bases). The CDR3 covers 15 residues. In germline, CDR1 is MNHEY, CDR2 SVGEGT. Trimming removed 1 base at V and 3 bases at J, with 12 bases between. The CDR3 reads CASSYLGPGEETQYF. DNA for the CDR3: TGTGCCAGCAGTTACTTAGGGCCGGGAGAAGAGACCCAGTACTTC.

This clonotype was counted ten times or more. The chain links TRBV7-9 to TRBJ2-7, with 7 bases matching TRBD1. V lost 3 bases to trimming and J lost 5 bases; unmatched junction nucleotides: 7. Germline CDR1 is SEHNR and CDR2 is FQNEAQ (reference sequence). The CDR3 has 14 residues. The CDR3 loop reads CASSFSNRGHEQYF. CDR3 nucleotide sequence: TGTGCCAGCAGCTTCAGTAACAGGGGCCACGAGCAGTACTTC.

This clonotype was detected a few times. The chain links TRBV20-1 to TRBJ2-7; D may be TRBD1 or TRBD2 (5 bases each). Germline loops: CDR1 DFQATT, CDR2 SNEGSKA (reference sequence). The CDR3 is 13 residues long. Trimming left V 6 bases short and J 3 bases short, with 15 bases between. CDR3 in amino acids: CSAPLAGIYEQYF. The CDR3 DNA reads TGCAGTGCCCCTCTAGCAGGGATCTACGAGCAGTACTTC.

The gene calls are TRBV7-8 and TRBJ1-3, with D perhaps TRBD1 (5 bases). The CDR3 runs 14 residues. CDR1 is SGHVS, CDR2 FQNEAQ, per germline. Trimming stripped 1 base from V and 7 bases from J, with 11 bases between. The CDR3 DNA reads as TGTGCCAGCAGCTTAGGCAGGGACCGGAACACCATATATTTT. It specifies CASSLGRDRNTIYF.

About this clonotype itself: At one end, the junction sequence differs from germline, possibly due to a read error. The genes are TRBV12-3 or TRBV12-4 and TRBJ2-7, with 7 bases identical to TRBD2. The CDR3 extends over 14 amino acids. CDR3 in DNA: TGTGCCATCAGTTTAGCGGGTGGCTCCTACGAGCAGTACTTC. Its protein product is CAISLAGGSYEQYF.

As DNA, the CDR3 is TGCAGTGCTAGAGATAGAACTAGCGGGGGCTACGAGCAGTACTTC. Protein sequence: CSARDRTSGGYEQYF. V usage is TRBV20-1 and J usage is TRBJ2-7, with 11 nucleotides matching TRBD2. The CDR3 spans 15 residues. Germline CDR1 DFQATT, CDR2 SNEGSKA (reference sequence). Trimming took 0 bases from V and 3 from J; bases not matched to a gene: 4.

This chain joins TRBV20-1 and TRBJ1-3; D not resolved. This CDR3 is 15 amino acids long. Germline CDR1 is DFQATT and CDR2 is SNEGSKA (reference sequence). The V and J ends lost 0 bases and 2 bases respectively, with 11 bases between them. CDR3 sequence: CSARDPQSPGNTIYF. The CDR3 DNA reads TGCAGTGCTAGAGATCCCCAGAGTCCTGGAAACACCATATATTTT.

Many counts were recorded for this clonotype. The genes are TRBV7-2 and TRBJ2-6, with D unclear. V lost 7 bases to trimming and J lost 4 bases, with 11 bases between them. The CDR3 contains 14 residues. Germline CDR1 reads SGHTA; CDR2 reads FQGNSA. For the CDR3, the DNA is TGTGCCAGCACTATCCGAGGAGGGGCCAACGTCCTGACTTTC. Residues: CASTIRGGANVLTF.

In its sample, this clonotype was seen many times. The DNA of the CDR3 is TGCAGCGTCGGAAGGGACGGCTACGAGCAGTACTTC. Translated: CSVGRDGYEQYF. This sequence joins TRBV29-1 and TRBJ2-7; D assignment may be TRBD1 or TRBD2 (5 bases each). Germline assignment: CDR1 SQVTM and CDR2 ANQGSEA. V was cut by 6 bases and J by 3 bases, with 12 bases left in between. The CDR3 loop spans 12 amino acids.

The table lists this clonotype with many counts. The chain recombines TRBV7-8 with TRBJ2-5, with a tentative D call TRBD1 (6 bases). CDR3 length: 15 amino acids. Per germline, CDR1 SGHVS and CDR2 FQNEAQ. The V end lost 3 bases, the J end lost 1 base, and 12 bases lay between the germline ends. The CDR3 DNA follows: TGTGCCAGCAGCTTGGACAGAGGGGGCCAAGAGACCCAGTACTTC. It translates to CASSLDRGGQETQYF.

This clonotype was counted at least ten times. The rearrangement links TRBV20-1 to TRBJ2-1; no firm D call. Germline V gives CDR1 DFQATT, CDR2 SNEGSKA (reference sequence). V was trimmed by 0 bases and J by 6 bases, leaving 9 bases between them. The CDR3 length is 13 residues. The CDR3 region is CSARDGNPNEQFF. The DNA of the CDR3 is TGCAGTGCTAGAGATGGGAACCCCAATGAGCAGTTCTTC.

This clonotype was observed a handful of times. V is TRBV19 and J is TRBJ2-7; D assignment may be TRBD1 or TRBD2 (5 bases each). Trimming shortened V by 3 bases and J by 2 bases, and 14 bases separated the two germline ends. From germline, CDR1 is LNHDA and CDR2 SQIVND (reference sequence). The CDR3 contains 15 residues. CDR3 sequence reads: CASSIGTSSTYEQYF. DNA for the CDR3: TGTGCCAGTAGTATTGGGACCTCCTCCACCTACGAGCAGTACTTC.

This clonotype was picked up many times. J is TRBJ1-1 and V is TRBV6-1; D unresolved. This CDR3 is built from 13 residues. The V gene lost 7 bases and the J gene lost 8 bases, with 17 bases spanning the gap. Germline CDR1 is MNHNS and CDR2 is SASEGT. The CDR3: CASKYHRAPEAFF. CDR3 sequence (DNA): TGTGCCAGCAAATATCACCGGGCCCCAGAAGCTTTCTTT.

As to this clonotype: This could be a read error, since a much larger clone is one nucleotide away. The gene calls are TRBV7-8 and TRBJ2-1; D perhaps matches TRBD2 (5 bases). V lost 3 bases to trimming and J lost 14 bases, with 14 bases between them. Germline V CDR1 and CDR2: SGHVS, FQNEAQ. This CDR3 contains 12 residues. CDR3 bases: TGTGCCAGCAGCTTGCTCCACCCAGCGGAGTTCTTC. It is translated as CASSLLHPAEFF.

This clonotype was observed at least ten times. The chain is built from TRBV29-1 and TRBJ2-7; 8 bases fit TRBD2. J lost 4 bases, V lost 5 bases, and 7 bases had no gene match. CDR3 length: 13 residues. CDR1 SQVTM and CDR2 ANQGSEA come from the germline V gene. CDR3 sequence (DNA): TGCAGCGTTCTTCGCGGGGGGATTTACGAGCAGTACTTC. Protein: CSVLRGGIYEQYF.

At least ten counts were recorded for this clonotype. The chain combines TRBV20-1 with TRBJ2-7; D is unresolved. The germline V and J ends were trimmed by 5 bases and 1 base, with 12 bases remaining between them. Germline CDR1 and CDR2: DFQATT and SNEGSKA (reference sequence). The CDR3 totals 13 residues. The CDR3 DNA sequence: TGCAGTGCTCCCAAGACGGGTTCCTACGAGCAGTACTTC. Amino acid sequence: CSAPKTGSYEQYF.

This clonotype has ten or more counts. This chain connects TRBV30 to TRBJ2-1; tentative D call: TRBD1 (6 bases). CDR3 length: 13 amino acids. V was clipped by 0 bases and J by 7 bases, with 10 bases between them. The germline CDR1 and CDR2 sequences are GTSNPN and SVGIG (reference sequence). The CDR3 nucleotides read TGTGCCTGGAGTGTAGGGACAAGGAATGAGCAGTTCTTC. This translates into CAWSVGTRNEQFF.

This clonotype was seen a few times. This rearrangement joins TRBV29-1 to TRBJ1-4; D gene ambiguous. The germline CDR1 and CDR2 sequences are SQVTM and ANQGSEA. The ends were cut back, 5 bases at V and 0 bases at J, with 7 bases in the middle. This CDR3 contains 13 residues. This chain's CDR3 is CSVRDATNEKLFF. DNA of the CDR3: TGCAGCGTTCGGGATGCAACTAATGAAAAACTGTTTTTT.

This clonotype was found many times. The genes are TRBV28 and TRBJ1-2; the D is unclear. The CDR3 consists of 13 residues. From germline, CDR1 is MDHEN and CDR2 SYDVKM. The germline V and J ends were trimmed by 6 bases and 4 bases, with 12 bases remaining between them. In DNA form, the CDR3 reads TGTGCCAGCAGCACTGAGATGCTCTATGGCTACACCTTC. Its protein is CASSTEMLYGYTF.

The J gene is TRBJ2-5, the V gene TRBV10-2; 10 bases match TRBD2. Trimming took 0 bases from V and 6 from J; bases not matched to a gene: 7. The CDR3 runs to 16 residues. Germline V gene data show CDR1 as WSHSY and CDR2 as SAAADI. DNA for the CDR3: TGCGCCAGCAGTGAGTCTTTAGCGGGGGGCCAGAAGACCCAGTACTTC. Protein: CASSESLAGGQKTQYF.

This clonotype was recorded only once. The gene calls are TRBV5-1 and TRBJ2-3, with 9 bases lining up with TRBD1. Germline V gene lookup returns CDR1 SGHRS and CDR2 YFSETQ. The V and J ends lost 3 bases and 3 bases, in that order; junction bases with no gene match: 5. This CDR3 region has 15 residues. This CDR3 is CASSSTGGRTDTQYF. CDR3 nucleotide sequence: TGCGCCAGCAGCTCGACAGGGGGAAGGACAGATACGCAGTATTTT.

This chain connects TRBV5-6 to TRBJ2-7; tentatively, D is TRBD2 (6 bases). This CDR3 comprises 13 residues. The ends were cut back, 2 bases at V and 7 bases at J, with 13 bases in the middle. The germline gives CDR1 SGHDT, CDR2 YYEEEE. The CDR3 protein is CASSFSRREEQYF. The CDR3 DNA follows: TGTGCCAGCAGCTTTTCTCGGAGGGAGGAGCAGTACTTC. The whole variable domain, remainder taken from reference TRBV5-6 and TRBJ2-7, is DAGVTQSPTHLIKTRGQQVTLRCSPKSGHDTVSWYQQALGQGPQFIFQYYEEEERQRGNFPDRFSGHQFPNYSSELNVNALLLGDSALYLCASSFSRREEQYFGPGTRLTVT.

This clonotype has ten or more counts. This sequence joins TRBV7-2 and TRBJ1-6; no firm D call. The length of the CDR3 is 16 residues. The V gene's germline CDR1 is SGHTA and CDR2 FQGNSA. V lost 0 bases to trimming and J lost 5 bases, with 11 bases between them. CDR3 bases: TGTGCCAGCAGCTTAGCATCCCGCCCGGATAATTCACCCCTCCACTTT. It specifies CASSLASRPDNSPLHF. Full variable domain (rest looked up from reference TRBV7-2 and TRBJ1-6): GAGVSQSPSNKVTEKGKDVELRCDPISGHTALYWYRQSLGQGLEFLIYFQGNSAPDKSGLPSDRFSAERTGGSVSTLTIQRTQQEDSAVYLCASSLASRPDNSPLHFGNGTRLTVT.

The CDR3: CASSHVTGREKLFF. CDR3 in DNA: TGTGCCAGCAGCCACGTTACGGGGCGAGAAAAACTGTTTTTT. V and J are TRBV3-1 and TRBJ1-4, with D possibly being TRBD1 (5 bases). V was shortened by 3 bases and J by 8 bases, with 13 bases between the two germline ends. There are 14 residues in the CDR3. Germline values: CDR1 LGHDT, CDR2 YNNKEL (reference sequence).